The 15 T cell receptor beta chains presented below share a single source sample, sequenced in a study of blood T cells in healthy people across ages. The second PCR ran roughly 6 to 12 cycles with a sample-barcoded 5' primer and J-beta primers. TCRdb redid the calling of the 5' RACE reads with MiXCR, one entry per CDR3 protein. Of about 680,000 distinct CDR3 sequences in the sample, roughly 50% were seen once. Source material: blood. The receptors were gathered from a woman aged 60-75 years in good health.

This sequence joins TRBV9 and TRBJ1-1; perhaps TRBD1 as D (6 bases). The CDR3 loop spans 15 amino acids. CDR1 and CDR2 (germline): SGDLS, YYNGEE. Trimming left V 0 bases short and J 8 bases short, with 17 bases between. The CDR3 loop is CASSVEGTPSREAFF. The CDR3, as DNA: TGTGCCAGCAGCGTAGAGGGGACACCTAGCCGAGAAGCTTTCTTT.

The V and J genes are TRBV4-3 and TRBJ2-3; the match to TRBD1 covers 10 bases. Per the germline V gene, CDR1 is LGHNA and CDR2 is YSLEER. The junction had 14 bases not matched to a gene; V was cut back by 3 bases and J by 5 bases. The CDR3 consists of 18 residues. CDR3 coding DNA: TGCGCCAGCAGCCAGGCCTCTTCTGGGACAGGGGCAATAGATACGCAGTATTTT. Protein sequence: CASSQASSGTGAIDTQYF.

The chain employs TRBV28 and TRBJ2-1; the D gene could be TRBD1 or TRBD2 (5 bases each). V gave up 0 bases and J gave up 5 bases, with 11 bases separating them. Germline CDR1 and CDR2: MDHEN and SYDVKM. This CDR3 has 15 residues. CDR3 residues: CASSLWAQGHNEQFF. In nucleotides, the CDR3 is TGTGCCAGCAGTTTATGGGCCCAGGGACACAATGAGCAGTTCTTC.

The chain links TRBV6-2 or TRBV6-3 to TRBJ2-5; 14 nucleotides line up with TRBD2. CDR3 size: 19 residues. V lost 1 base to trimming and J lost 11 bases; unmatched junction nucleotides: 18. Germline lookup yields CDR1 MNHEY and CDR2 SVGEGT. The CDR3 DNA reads TGTGCCAGCAGTTACTTACTCTGGGTGACTAGCGGGAGGGGGAATGAGCAGTACTTC. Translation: CASSYLLWVTSGRGNEQYF.

DNA for the CDR3: TGTGCCAGCTCACGGCTGACAGAAGAGACCCAGTACTTC. This sequence encodes CASSRLTEETQYF. The chain combines TRBV18 with TRBJ2-5; D possibly corresponds to TRBD1 (5 bases). V was shortened by 4 bases and J by 3 bases, with 9 bases between the two germline ends. The CDR3 length is 13 residues. The germline gives CDR1 KGHSH, CDR2 LQKENI. Based on the CDR3 plus reference TRBV18 and TRBJ2-5, the full variable domain is NAGVMQNPRHLVRRRGQEARLRCSPMKGHSHVYWYRQLPEEGLKFMVYLQKENIIDESGMPKERFSAEFPKEGPSILRIQQVVRGDSAAYFCASSRLTEETQYFGPGTRLLVL.

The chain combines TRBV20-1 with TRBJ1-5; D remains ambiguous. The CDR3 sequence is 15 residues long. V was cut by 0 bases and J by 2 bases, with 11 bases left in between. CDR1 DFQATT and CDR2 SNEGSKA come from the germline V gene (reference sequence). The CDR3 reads CSARDEVIRNQPQHF. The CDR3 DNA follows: TGCAGTGCTAGAGATGAGGTGATCCGCAATCAGCCCCAGCATTTT.

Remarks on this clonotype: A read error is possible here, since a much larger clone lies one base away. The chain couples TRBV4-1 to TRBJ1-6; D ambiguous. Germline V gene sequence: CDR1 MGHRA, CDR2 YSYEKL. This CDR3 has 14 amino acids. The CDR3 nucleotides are TGCGCCAGCAGCTGGAGTTCCTATAGTTCACCCCTCCACTTT. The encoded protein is CASSWSSYSSPLHF.

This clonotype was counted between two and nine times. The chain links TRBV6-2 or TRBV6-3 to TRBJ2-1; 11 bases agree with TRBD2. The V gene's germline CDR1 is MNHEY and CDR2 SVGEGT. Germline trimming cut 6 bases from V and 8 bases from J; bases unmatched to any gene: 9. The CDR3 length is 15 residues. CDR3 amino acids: CASSPASGRLHEQFF. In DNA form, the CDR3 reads TGTGCCAGCAGCCCGGCTAGCGGGAGGTTGCATGAGCAGTTCTTC.

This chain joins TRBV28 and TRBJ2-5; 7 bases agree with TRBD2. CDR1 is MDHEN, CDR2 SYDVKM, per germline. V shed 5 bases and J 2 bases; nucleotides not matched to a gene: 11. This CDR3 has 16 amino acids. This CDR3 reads CASSPLRGSGQETQYF. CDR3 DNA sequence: TGTGCCAGCAGTCCGCTTCGCGGGAGCGGGCAAGAGACCCAGTACTTC.

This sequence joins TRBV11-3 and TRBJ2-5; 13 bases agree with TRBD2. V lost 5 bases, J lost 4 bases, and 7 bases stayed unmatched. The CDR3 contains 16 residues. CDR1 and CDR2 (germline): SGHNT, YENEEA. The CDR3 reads CASSLGLAGAGETQYF. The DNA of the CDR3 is TGTGCCAGCAGCCTAGGACTAGCGGGAGCCGGAGAGACCCAGTACTTC.

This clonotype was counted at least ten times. The CDR3 loop is CATSREEAGKRGNEQYF. The DNA for the CDR3 is TGTGCCACCAGCAGAGAGGAAGCGGGGAAAAGGGGAAACGAGCAGTACTTC. The chain links TRBV15 to TRBJ2-7, with TRBD2 matching 7 bases. CDR1 is LNHNV and CDR2 is YYDKDF in the germline V gene (reference sequence). With V trimmed by 0 bases and J by 5 bases, 13 bases remained unmatched. CDR3 size: 17 residues.

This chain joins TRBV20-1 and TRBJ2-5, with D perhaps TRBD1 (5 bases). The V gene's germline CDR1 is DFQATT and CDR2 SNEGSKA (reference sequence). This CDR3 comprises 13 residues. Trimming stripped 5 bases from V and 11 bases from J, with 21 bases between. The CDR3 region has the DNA TGCAGTGCTCCGCCTCCAGGGCAGGATGAGCAGTACTTC. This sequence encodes CSAPPPGQDEQYF.

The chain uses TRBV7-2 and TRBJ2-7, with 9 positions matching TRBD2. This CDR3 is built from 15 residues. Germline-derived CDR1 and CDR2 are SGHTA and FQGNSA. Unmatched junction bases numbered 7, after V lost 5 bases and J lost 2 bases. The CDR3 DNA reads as TGTGCCAGCAGCCGGACTAGCGAAAGGACCTACGAGCAGTACTTC. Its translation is CASSRTSERTYEQYF. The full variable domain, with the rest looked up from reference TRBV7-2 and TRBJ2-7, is GAGVSQSPSNKVTEKGKDVELRCDPISGHTALYWYRQSLGQGLEFLIYFQGNSAPDKSGLPSDRFSAERTGGSVSTLTIQRTQQEDSAVYLCASSRTSERTYEQYFGPGTRLTVT.

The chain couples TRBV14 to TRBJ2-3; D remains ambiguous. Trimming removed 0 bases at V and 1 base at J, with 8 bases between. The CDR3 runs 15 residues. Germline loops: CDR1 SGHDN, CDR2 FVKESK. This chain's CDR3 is CASSQDGRRTDTQYF. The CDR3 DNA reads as TGTGCCAGCAGCCAAGATGGACGGCGCACAGATACGCAGTATTTT.

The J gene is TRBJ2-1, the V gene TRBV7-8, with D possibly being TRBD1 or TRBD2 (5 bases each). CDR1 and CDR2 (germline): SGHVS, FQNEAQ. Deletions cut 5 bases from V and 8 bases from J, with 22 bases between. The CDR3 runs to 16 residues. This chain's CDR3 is CASSLRAGSRVDEQFF. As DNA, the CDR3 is TGTGCCAGCAGCCTCAGGGCAGGGAGTAGGGTCGATGAGCAGTTCTTC.